The 13 T cell receptor beta chains below all came from one sample that was sequenced in a study of human T cells and chemical hapten exposure. Noted time point: patch test 2, 6 weeks after DPC sensitization. Described treatment: therapeutic diphenylcyclopropenone sensitization with weekly scalp DPC. TCRdb re-analysed the RACE reads in MiXCR, keeping a single row per CDR3 protein. The repertoire includes some 90,000 distinct CDR3 sequences, around 10% of them detected once, and 3.2% sits in the top ten. This material consisted of whole blood, taken in connection with sensitization to the hapten diphenylcyclopropenone (DPC). The receptor set was obtained from a woman in her thirties or forties with alopecia areata. Some clones in this sample may be carry-over from other donors' samples.

At least ten counts were recorded for this clonotype. The chain is built from TRBV20-1 and TRBJ1-1, with 9 nucleotides matching TRBD1. Germline-derived CDR1 and CDR2 are DFQATT and SNEGSKA (reference sequence). Germline trimming cut 5 bases from V and 4 bases from J; bases unmatched to any gene: 11. The CDR3 consists of 15 residues. The CDR3 spells CSAGEQGALSTEAFF. Here the CDR3 DNA reads TGCAGTGCTGGGGAACAGGGGGCGTTGAGCACTGAAGCTTTCTTT.

The chain combines TRBV7-2 with TRBJ2-5, with TRBD2 matching 10 bases. CDR1 is SGHTA and CDR2 is FQGNSA in the germline V gene. The CDR3 is 16 amino acids. The trim removed 3 bases at V and 4 bases at J, leaving 8 bases unmatched. The CDR3 here is CASSFEPIAGGETQYF. The CDR3 nucleotides are TGTGCCAGCAGCTTTGAACCTATAGCGGGAGGAGAGACCCAGTACTTC.

The V and J genes are TRBV6-6 and TRBJ2-3; 9 bases match TRBD2. Germline V gives CDR1 MNHNY, CDR2 SVGAGI (reference sequence). Trimming cost V 6 bases and J 0 bases; bases outside gene matches: 4. The CDR3 has 15 amino acids. DNA of the CDR3: TGTGCCAGCAGCTACGGGACTAGCAGCACAGATACGCAGTATTTT. This gives the protein CASSYGTSSTDTQYF.

This clonotype came up many times. V gene TRBV18 combines with J gene TRBJ1-4; no firm D call. CDR1 is KGHSH and CDR2 is LQKENI in the germline V gene. V was cut by 3 bases and J by 5 bases, with 10 bases left in between. CDR3 length: 14 residues. The CDR3 coding sequence is TGTGCCAGCTCACCGGCGGCGGTGAATGAAAAACTGTTTTTT. Its protein product is CASSPAAVNEKLFF.

V is TRBV27 and J is TRBJ2-2; D is uncertain. V lost 1 base to trimming and J lost 2 bases, with 11 bases between them. The CDR3 has 16 amino acids. The germline V gene has CDR1 MNHEY and CDR2 SMNVEV (reference sequence). CDR3 coding DNA: TGTGCCAGCAGTTTATTCCCCGTTCCAAACACCGGGGAGCTGTTTTTT. It encodes CASSLFPVPNTGELFF.

This clonotype showed up many times. The chain joins TRBV4-1 to TRBJ2-5, with TRBD2 matching over 9 bases. The CDR3 loop spans 14 amino acids. V lost 3 bases, J lost 5 bases, and 4 bases stayed unmatched. Germline V gives CDR1 MGHRA, CDR2 YSYEKL. Here the CDR3 reads CASSHLAGVETQYF. In DNA form, the CDR3 reads TGCGCCAGCAGCCATTTAGCGGGGGTGGAGACCCAGTACTTC.

This chain links TRBV6-2 or TRBV6-3 with TRBJ1-1; D not certain. The V end was cut by 2 bases, the J end by 3 bases, with 19 bases between. CDR1 is MNHEY and CDR2 is SVGEGT in the germline V gene. CDR3 length equals 17 residues. The CDR3 loop reads CASSYPLGGGEDTEAFF. CDR3 nucleotide sequence: TGTGCCAGCAGTTACCCGCTAGGAGGTGGGGAAGACACTGAAGCTTTCTTT.

There are many counts of this clonotype. The chain carries TRBV11-2 and TRBJ2-2; D not certain. Trimming pared 9 bases from V and 6 bases from J, leaving 20 bases between. The CDR3 loop spans 15 amino acids. CDR1 is SGHAT, CDR2 FQNNGV, per germline. CDR3 amino acids: CASGVAAEWAGELFF. The CDR3 DNA follows: TGTGCCAGTGGGGTGGCCGCCGAGTGGGCCGGGGAGCTGTTTTTT.

This clonotype was observed a few times. CDR3 DNA: TGTGCCAGCAGCTTAGCGGGGCTAGCGTACAATGAGCAGTTCTTC. Its translation: CASSLAGLAYNEQFF. The V and J genes are TRBV7-2 and TRBJ2-1; the D gene is possibly TRBD2 (6 bases). The germline V and J ends were trimmed by 0 bases and 4 bases, with 10 bases remaining between them. The CDR3 extends over 15 amino acids. Per the germline V gene, CDR1 is SGHTA and CDR2 is FQGNSA.

This clonotype was detected a few times. The CDR3 sequence: CASMRHGPDTQYF. The CDR3 DNA reads TGTGCCAGTATGCGTCATGGTCCAGATACGCAGTATTTT. The rearrangement uses TRBV11-2 and TRBJ2-3, with no clear D. V lost 9 bases and J 4 bases, leaving 14 bases between the germline ends. Germline V gene sequence: CDR1 SGHAT, CDR2 FQNNGV. This CDR3 has 13 residues.

This clonotype was found a few times. The CDR3, as DNA: TGTGCCAGCAGGGGACTCAGATCCACCGGGGAGCTGTTTTTT. Encoded protein: CASRGLRSTGELFF. The chain carries TRBV6-5 and TRBJ2-2; maybe TRBD2 (6 bases). Looked up from germline, CDR1 is MNHEY and CDR2 is SVGAGI. V dropped 6 bases and J dropped 4 bases, with 12 bases sitting between them. CDR3 length: 14 amino acids.

The chain joins TRBV20-1 to TRBJ2-3, with 13 bases that match TRBD2. CDR3 length: 16 residues. V lost 0 bases to trimming and J lost 4 bases; unmatched junction nucleotides: 4. Germline CDR1 and CDR2: DFQATT and SNEGSKA (reference sequence). CDR3 amino acids: CSARDPTSGRADTQYF. The CDR3 DNA reads as TGCAGTGCTAGAGACCCCACTAGCGGGAGGGCAGATACGCAGTATTTT.

The chain has TRBV7-2 and TRBJ1-3, with a weak D call TRBD1 (5 bases). The CDR3 extends over 16 amino acids. CDR1 is SGHTA, CDR2 FQGNSA, per germline. Trimming took off 6 bases at V and 4 bases at J, with 19 bases between the two ends. CDR3 DNA sequence: TGTGCCAGCAGGGACTGGGGTGGCAGGGAAGGAAACACCATATATTTT. Protein product: CASRDWGGREGNTIYF.